This T cell receptor (beta chain) was sequenced in a study of cytomegalovirus exposure and HLA in healthy donors. Study results and caveats: Diagnosis of cytomegalovirus status made by the classifier reportedly showed high specificity and sensitivity. It has been reported that TCR beta sequences accurately predicted the HLA-A and HLA-B alleles of most subjects. About 87% or about 30% of the time was how often most TCR beta V segments were productive, according to an earlier analysis.

CDR3 size: 13 residues. V lost 1 base and J lost 9, with 11 bases in between. Germline lookup yields CDR1 SGHDT and CDR2 YYEEEE. Use of 60 Vbeta and 13 Jbeta primers characterized the PCR. Assay used: immunoSEQ multiplex PCR; TCRdb lists only in-frame clones, some missing. In the table there are 95,000 to 100,000 clones, approximately 76% of which are singletons. As concerns this clone: Antigen specificity is unknown.

Sequenced: PBMCs. The J gene is TRBJ2-1, the V gene TRBV5-6, with unresolved D. The sequence came from a man in his forties in good health and CMV-seronegative. The CDR3 nucleotides read TGTGCCAGCAGCTTGCTCCTTCCTACTGAGCAGTTCTTC. Its protein is CASSLLLPTEQFF.